Listed here are 13 T cell receptor beta chains from one sample, sequenced in a study of CD8+ T cells in alopecia areata. Once RNA had been extracted, it was reverse transcribed into cDNA to act as the sequencing template. The repertoire was sequenced with immunoSEQ multiplex PCR; TCRdb's copy has only in-frame clones and lacks some. The table has 200,000 to 250,000 clones, approximately 72% seen once. Treatment indicated: oral pan-JAK inhibitor, 5-10 mg twice daily. Specimen: CD4+ T cells sorted from blood, collected at approximately week 42, from a patient treated with tofacitinib. These receptors all come from a human donor with alopecia areata.

This CDR3 is CASSRASSGYQEQFF. The CDR3 region has the DNA TGTGCCAGCTCACGTGCTAGCTCCGGTTATCAAGAGCAGTTCTTC. This chain joins TRBV18 and TRBJ2-1; D perhaps matches TRBD2 (5 bases). The CDR3 length is 15 residues. Germline-derived CDR1 and CDR2 are KGHSH and LQKENI. V lost 4 bases and J 10 bases, leaving 20 bases between the germline ends.

This chain links TRBV5-1 with TRBJ1-1, with D possibly TRBD1 on 5 matching bases. Between the trimmed V and J ends, which lost 4 bases and 5 bases, there was a span of 21 bases. The length of the CDR3 is 16 residues. Germline V CDR1 and CDR2: SGHRS, YFSETQ. CDR3 nucleotides: TGCGCCAGCAGCCTGGGGGTTCGACTGAGTCGGACTGAAGCTTTCTTT. Translated, it gives CASSLGVRLSRTEAFF.

The CDR3 loop reads CAWSGSDNQPQHF. The CDR3 DNA is TGTGCCTGGAGTGGATCAGACAATCAGCCCCAGCATTTT. V and J are TRBV30 and TRBJ1-5, with D unclear. V shed 1 base and J shed 3 bases, with 7 bases lying between them. The CDR3 length is 13 residues. Germline V gene lookup returns CDR1 GTSNPN and CDR2 SVGIG (reference sequence).

This clone was counted only a few times. V and J are TRBV7-2 and TRBJ2-2, with D perhaps being TRBD1 or TRBD2 (6 bases each). Per the germline V gene, CDR1 is SGHTA and CDR2 is FQGNSA. The CDR3 has 15 residues. V was shortened by 1 base and J by 4 bases, with 10 bases between the two germline ends. The DNA for the CDR3 is TGTGCCAGCAGCTTAGGGGGGGCTGCCACCGGGGAGCTGTTTTTT. Translating gives CASSLGGAATGELFF.

The chain recombines TRBV29-1 with TRBJ1-1; unclear D gene. This CDR3 is built from 13 residues. V lost 8 bases and J lost 1, with 14 bases in between. CDR1 and CDR2 (germline): SQVTM, ANQGSEA. The CDR3 DNA follows: TGCAGCTTTCGGACGGGAACGAACACTGAAGCTTTCTTT. Translation gives CSFRTGTNTEAFF.

The chain couples TRBV11-2 to TRBJ2-1; D might be TRBD1 (6 bases). CDR1 is SGHAT and CDR2 is FQNNGV in the germline V gene. Trimming took 5 bases from V and 7 from J, leaving 27 bases between them. The CDR3 consists of 18 residues. CDR3 DNA: TGTGCCAGCAGCGAGCTTGGAGATCGGACAGTGCTAGGAAATGAGCAGTTCTTC. It translates to CASSELGDRTVLGNEQFF.

The rearrangement links TRBV29-1 to TRBJ2-1; no definite D call. The CDR3 runs to 12 residues. Trimming took 5 bases from V and 9 from J, leaving 14 bases between them. Germline-derived CDR1 and CDR2 are SQVTM and ANQGSEA. The CDR3 nucleotides read TGCAGCGTTTTTGCGATGGCTGGTGAGCAGTTCTTC. The encoded protein is CSVFAMAGEQFF.

The rearrangement joins TRBV2 to TRBJ2-7, with D possibly called TRBD1 or TRBD2 (5 bases each). V lost 10 bases and J lost 2, with 18 bases in between. Germline V gene lookup returns CDR1 SNHLY and CDR2 FYNNEI. The CDR3 runs 14 residues. CDR3 coding DNA: TGTGCCATTCCGAAATCTCAGGGAGCCTACGAGCAGTACTTC. Its protein is CAIPKSQGAYEQYF. Based on the CDR3 plus reference TRBV2 and TRBJ2-7, the full variable domain is EPEVTQTPSHQVTQMGQEVILRCVPISNHLYFYWYRQILGQKVEFLVSFYNNEISEKSEIFDDQFSVERPDGSNFTLKIRSTKLEDSAMYFCAIPKSQGAYEQYFGPGTRLTVT.

This sequence joins TRBV30 and TRBJ2-6, with D possibly matching TRBD1 (5 bases). The V end lost 0 bases, the J end lost 2 bases, and 14 bases lay between the germline ends. CDR3 size: 17 residues. CDR1 is GTSNPN and CDR2 is SVGIG in the germline V gene (reference sequence). Here the CDR3 DNA reads TGTGCCTGGAGTGTACGTCTAGGGGTACCTGGGGCCAACGTCCTGACTTTC. Translating it yields CAWSVRLGVPGANVLTF.

The chain employs TRBV5-1 and TRBJ2-5, with D tentatively TRBD2 (6 bases). The ends were cut back, 1 base at V and 1 base at J, with 8 bases in the middle. The germline V gene encodes CDR1 SGHRS and CDR2 YFSETQ. The CDR3 is 14 amino acids. The CDR3 spells CASSLWRVQETQYF. The CDR3 nucleotides read TGCGCCAGCAGCTTGTGGAGGGTCCAAGAGACCCAGTACTTC.

This clone has just one count. The chain carries TRBV25-1 and TRBJ2-7; perhaps TRBD1 as D (7 bases). V lost 2 bases and J 7 bases, leaving 12 bases between the germline ends. The germline gives CDR1 MGHDK, CDR2 SYGVNS. The CDR3 has 13 amino acids. The CDR3: CASSEAGGREQYF. The DNA of the CDR3 is TGTGCCAGCAGTGAAGCAGGGGGGAGGGAGCAGTACTTC.

A few counts support this clone. The chain uses TRBV19 and TRBJ1-1; D call uncertain. Germline V lookup: CDR1 LNHDA, CDR2 SQIVND (reference sequence). Trimming cost V 3 bases and J 1 base, with 12 bases left between them. CDR3 length equals 15 residues. The CDR3 loop is CASSIGGVGNTEAFF. CDR3 DNA sequence: TGTGCCAGTAGTATCGGCGGGGTTGGGAACACTGAAGCTTTCTTT.

The gene calls are TRBV4-3 and TRBJ2-3; no clear D. The V and J ends lost 1 base and 1 base respectively, with 9 bases between them. The CDR3 covers 15 residues. The germline V gene encodes CDR1 LGHNA and CDR2 YSLEER. The CDR3 spells CASSQVSRRTDTQYF. CDR3 nucleotide sequence: TGCGCCAGCAGCCAAGTATCTCGACGCACAGATACGCAGTATTTT.